This T cell receptor (beta chain) was documented in a study of CD8 T cells in Susac syndrome. Purification of the CD8+ and CD4+ T cells relied on negative isolation, and TEMRA cells underwent FACS enrichment. The CDR3 sequence is 13 residues long. Germline V lookup: CDR1 SGHRS, CDR2 YFSETQ. The germline V and J ends were trimmed by 4 bases and 10 bases, with 17 bases remaining between them. A quantity of roughly 0.5 to 1 ug RNA underwent reverse transcription using random hexamers. One entry per CDR3 protein, called by TCRdb with MiXCR from the immunoSEQ multiplex PCR reads. The table includes about 440,000 distinct CDR3 sequences, 85% detected once.

This TCR was recovered from a human donor with multiple sclerosis. The chain uses TRBV5-1 and TRBJ1-1, with D maybe TRBD1 (5 bases). The specimen was CD8+ T cells from PBMCs. The CDR3 loop is CASSPGPYRGAFF. CDR3 sequence (DNA): TGCGCCAGCAGCCCTGGACCTTATAGGGGAGCTTTCTTT.